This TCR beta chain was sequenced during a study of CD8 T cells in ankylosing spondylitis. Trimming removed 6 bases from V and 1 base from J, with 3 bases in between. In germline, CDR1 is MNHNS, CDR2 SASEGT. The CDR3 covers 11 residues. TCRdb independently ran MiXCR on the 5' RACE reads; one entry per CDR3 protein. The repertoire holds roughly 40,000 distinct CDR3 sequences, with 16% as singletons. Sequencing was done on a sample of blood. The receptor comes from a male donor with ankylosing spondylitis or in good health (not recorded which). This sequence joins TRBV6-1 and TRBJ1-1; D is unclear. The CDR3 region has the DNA TGTGCCAGCAGGGCGAACACTGAAGCTTTCTTT. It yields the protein CASRANTEAFF.